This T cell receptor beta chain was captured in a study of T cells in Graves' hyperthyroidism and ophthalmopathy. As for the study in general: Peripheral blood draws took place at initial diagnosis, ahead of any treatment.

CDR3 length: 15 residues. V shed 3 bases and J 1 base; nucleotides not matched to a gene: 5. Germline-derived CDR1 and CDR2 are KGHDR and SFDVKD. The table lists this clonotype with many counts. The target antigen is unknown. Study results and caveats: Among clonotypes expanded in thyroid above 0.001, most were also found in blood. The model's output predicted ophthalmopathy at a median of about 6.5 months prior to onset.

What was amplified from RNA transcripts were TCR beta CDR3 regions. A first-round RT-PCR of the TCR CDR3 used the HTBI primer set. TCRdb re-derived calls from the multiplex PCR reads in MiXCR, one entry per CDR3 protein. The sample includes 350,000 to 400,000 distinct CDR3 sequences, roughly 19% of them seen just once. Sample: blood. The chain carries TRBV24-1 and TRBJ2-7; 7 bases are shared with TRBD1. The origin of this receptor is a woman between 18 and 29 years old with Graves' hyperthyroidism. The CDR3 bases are TGTGCCACCAGTGATAAGGGACAGCGTTCCTACGAGCAGTACTTC. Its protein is CATSDKGQRSYEQYF.